This T cell receptor (beta chain) was sequenced during a study of cytomegalovirus exposure and HLA in healthy donors (dated by TCRdb to the late 2010s). Regarding the complete study: An earlier analysis of approximately 600 of the donors reported roughly 270 Gb of sequence data and 120 million or so unique TCR beta sequences from about 200 million T cells. An early release that covered several hundred HLA-typed donors contained approximately 300 gigabases of sequencing data and about 93 million unique TCR sequences. Of the roughly 390 genotyped donors, roughly 80% were placed in the genetic ancestry cluster associated with self-reported Caucasian donors. The study was designed to test whether signatures of past pathogen exposure could be identified by cataloging public T cell receptors. The T cell repertoires of some 700 subjects were profiled by immunosequencing and related to cytomegalovirus serostatus. In addition to the first cohort of 666 subjects, a separate validation cohort of 120 different subjects was used. High-throughput TCR immunosequencing, statistical association of individual TCRs with disease status, and machine learning were combined to predict cytomegalovirus infection status. A later analysis re-examined previously published TCR beta repertoires from more than 650 donors and added high-resolution HLA genotyping to investigate patterns of TCR occurrence. In the later analysis, no new phenotypic data were used to find candidate immune exposures; instead, reliance was placed on TCR beta sequences and their occurrence across donors. An earlier analysis of approximately 580 of the donors used high-throughput TCR beta sequencing to judge whether each TCR beta V gene segment behaved as functional or pseudogenic. Alongside the repertoire data, information on donor age, sex, ethnicity and CMV serostatus was compiled. Genome-wide SNP genotypes for about three fifths of the roughly 670 donors were used in a later genetic analysis, which treated that subset as a discovery cohort. Every repertoire in the discovery cohort had been generated on one and the same sequencing platform. Both class I and class II loci were covered by HLA typing, at four-digit resolution. Typing coverage differed by locus: A, B, C, DRB1 and DQB1 were typed in roughly 620-630 donors, DQA1 in approximately 520, DPA1 in 600 to 610, and DPB1 in just under 490. Because of strong linkage in the cohort, four or five DR-DQ haplotypes were treated as single units for association and clustering. Among 398 genotyped donors of the cohort, an average of about 220,000 unique TCR beta nucleotide sequences was sequenced per donor, of which approximately 18% were non-productive.

Library generation was performed with the immunoSEQ multiplex PCR assay. A mixture of 60 forward primers for TCR Vbeta segments and 13 reverse primers for TCR Jbeta segments was used in the multiplex PCR. A multiplex PCR assay on genomic DNA amplified the CDR3 region of rearranged TCR beta genes. The amplified TCR beta libraries were sequenced on the Illumina HiSeq System as 87-base-pair reads. For the original study's pipeline: In a later analysis, some 80 million unique TCR beta chains were counted across the 500 to 850 repertoires, and about 9.9 million of these chains were shared by at least two donors. Raw reads were error-corrected and collapsed into unique sequences by a nearest-neighbor algorithm in which closely related sequences were merged to remove PCR and sequencing errors. To assign V, D and J gene segments, CDR3 sequences were aligned to IMGT reference sequences. For a sequence to be retained, a match of at least six nucleotides was required to both a V gene segment and a J gene segment. Rearrangements were classified as productive when the CDR3 lacked stop codons and remained in frame with V and J, and all other rearrangements were classified as non-productive. CDR3 was defined by IMGT convention, running from the second conserved V-encoded cysteine to the conserved J-encoded phenylalanine. The earlier analysis of about 640 of the donors excluded any sequence lacking an unambiguous match to a single V gene segment. In an earlier analysis of approximately 610 of the donors, V segments were called functional above 56.7% productive rearrangements and were called segregating when the between-donor standard deviation exceeded 5%. A statistical classification framework was built for diagnosing cytomegalovirus status from the catalog of TCR beta chain sequences. V and J gene assignment, in a later analysis, came from comparing TCR nucleotide sequences with IMGT/GENE-DB human TR gene sequences. A later analysis assigned CDR3 sequences and most-parsimonious VDJ recombination scenarios with the TCRdist pipeline. A later analysis defined each TCR beta chain by its CDR3 amino acid sequence plus V-gene family, and excluded reads lacking a unique V-gene family. To address suspected cross-contamination and a sequencing artifact, a later analysis removed around 590 highly shared, low-generation-probability nucleotide sequences. In a later analysis, a clonal expansion index for each public chain was calculated from normalized within-repertoire ranks of inferred template counts. In a later analysis, generation probabilities were computed with a VDJ recombination model fitted to out-of-frame rearrangements, and the resulting probabilities were checked against IGoR. Hypergeometric tests were used in a later analysis to score TCR-TCR, TCR-HLA and TCR-CMV co-occurrence, with a repertoire-size bias correction applied to the TCR pairs. To estimate false discovery rates, a later analysis permuted the HLA or CMV assignments 20 times. In a later analysis, co-occurring TCRs were grouped using DBSCAN, with TCRdist sequence similarity added in when clustering inside HLA-allele-positive subsets. Co-occurrence clustering excluded repertoires with fewer than 30,000 or more than 120,000 public chains, plus five with anomalous nucleotide sharing. TCRdb took over this immuneACCESS table, retaining in-frame rearrangements with V and J assigned. Such tables are incomplete; in checked studies, under half of the missing clones stem from an unresolved V gene, and the remainder is unexplained. Clone size and the V and J calls come from that table; the DNA yielded D and trimming. Within this sample are about 140,000 clones, with 80% of them counted one time only. The ten largest account for around 2.4% of the sample.

In regard to this clone: This receptor's antigen is unknown. Base qualities are not recorded, but no much larger clone differs from it by a single base.

The cohort was made up of around 720 healthy bone marrow donors. At the time of sampling, all cohort members were nominally healthy, though unrecorded immune exposures were likely present. The donor was CMV seronegative and belonged to the group of under 400 seronegative cohort members. Each donor provided a peripheral blood sample, and peripheral blood mononuclear cells were used for TCR beta sequencing. Genomic DNA was extracted from the blood cell samples with the Qiagen DNeasy Blood Extraction Kit. General findings and caveats noted by the study authors: In both the original and validation cohorts, the classifier was reported to diagnose cytomegalovirus status with high specificity and sensitivity. In an earlier analysis of about 540 of the donors, most TCR beta V segments were observed in productive rearrangements about 87% or about 30% of the time, broadly matching IMGT annotations. The cohort was sequenced for TCR beta chains only, and without alpha or paired-chain data the features that could be detected were limited. A later analysis reported that several top co-occurrence clusters appeared linked to parvovirus B19, influenza, CMV and Epstein-Barr virus. The authors suggested that the approach could potentially be extended to other disease states and immunological phenotypes. In a later genetic analysis, a missense DCLRE1C variant was associated with V-gene and J-gene trimming of TCR beta chains, and the association was replicated in an independent cohort. A group of highly shared sequence variants was considered likely to be a technical artifact of the sequencing pipeline. CMV serostatus was the only immune exposure information available for the cohort. Three of the identified cytomegalovirus-associated TCR beta chains were confirmed in vitro to be specific for cytomegalovirus antigens. According to a later analysis, TCR association rates differed among HLA loci, with DRB1 alleles showing the most associated TCRs and HLA-C alleles showing the fewest. According to a later analysis, most CMV-associated TCR beta chains appeared to be HLA-restricted, and the HLA associations seemed to be driven largely by CMV exposure. The study gave a list of 150 to 200 TCR beta chains associated with cytomegalovirus. While some public TCRs were present in many individuals, most TCR sequences turned up only very rarely across donors. Presence/absence analyses assumed roughly uniform sequencing depth across donors, an assumption that may not hold. Because counts were too low, about 17 rarely observed V segments, including chromosome 9 orphons, were excluded from the earlier analysis of a few hundred of the donors. A later analysis associated 15,000 to 20,000 TCR beta sequences with specific HLA alleles at a false discovery rate of 0.05. Because some donors lacked HLA typing at each locus, the association tests relied only on the typed subset. Strong co-occurrence of HLA alleles, especially DR and DQ, made assigning TCR associations to individual alleles difficult. A further reported finding was that TCR beta sequences accurately predicted the HLA-A and HLA-B alleles for most subjects in the first cohort. In a later genetic analysis, fewer N-insertions in productive TCRs were reported among donors in an Asian-associated ancestry cluster than the 666-donor mean. In a later analysis, HLA-associated TCR beta chains were found to be more clonally expanded and to have lower generation probabilities than equally common non-associated chains. Linkage disequilibrium might explain the correlated functional status among segregating V segments, but an unknown experimental factor could not be ruled out.

The receptor's source is a man aged 45 to 65 in good health and CMV-seronegative. Material: PBMCs.

CDR3 sequence: CASKPGRAGITGELFF. The nucleotide sequence is given as TGTGCCAGCAAACCAGGACGGGCAGGGATCACCGGGGAGCTGTTTTTT. The chain uses TRBV7-2 and TRBJ2-2; tentative D gene TRBD1, with 5 bases matching. At the junction V is shortened by 7 bases and J by 4 bases, with 19 bases in between. CDR1 SGHTA and CDR2 FQGNSA were looked up in the germline V gene. From its cysteine to its phenylalanine, the CDR3 spans 16 amino acids. Left in the record is the CDR3 DNA by itself, 48 bases read in frame from the first base.